This note documents a single T cell receptor beta chain sequence. Its antigen is not known. These data belong to a study of CD8+CD57+ T cells in acquired aplastic anemia. In the study overall: Sorted CD4+ and CD8+ cells yielded DNA averaging roughly 3.3 ug.

Previously, flow cytometry had revealed CD8+CD57+ cell expansion in the patients chosen for sequencing. There were no patients without severe acquired aplastic anemia. Regarding the study as a whole: For CD8+ Simpson's diversity, patients and controls showed no significant difference.

This CDR3 is 16 amino acids long. Unmatched junction bases numbered 3, after V lost 1 base and J lost 1 base. Per germline, CDR1 SEHNR and CDR2 FQNEAQ (reference sequence). Investigators profiled TCR beta VDJ and CDR3 from genomic DNA template. TCRdb analysed the reads with MiXCR anew, one entry per CDR3 protein. The sample records roughly 160,000 distinct CDR3 sequences, about 70% being singletons. The rearrangement joins TRBV7-9 to TRBJ2-5; the match to TRBD2 covers 10 bases. Material for sequencing was sorted CD4+, CD8+, or CD8+CD57+ T cells (not recorded which) from PBMCs. The sequence was obtained from a human donor with aplastic anemia. In DNA, the CDR3 is TGTGCCAGCAGCTTAGAGATAGCGGGGGGCCAAGAGACCCAGTACTTC. This codes for CASSLEIAGGQETQYF.